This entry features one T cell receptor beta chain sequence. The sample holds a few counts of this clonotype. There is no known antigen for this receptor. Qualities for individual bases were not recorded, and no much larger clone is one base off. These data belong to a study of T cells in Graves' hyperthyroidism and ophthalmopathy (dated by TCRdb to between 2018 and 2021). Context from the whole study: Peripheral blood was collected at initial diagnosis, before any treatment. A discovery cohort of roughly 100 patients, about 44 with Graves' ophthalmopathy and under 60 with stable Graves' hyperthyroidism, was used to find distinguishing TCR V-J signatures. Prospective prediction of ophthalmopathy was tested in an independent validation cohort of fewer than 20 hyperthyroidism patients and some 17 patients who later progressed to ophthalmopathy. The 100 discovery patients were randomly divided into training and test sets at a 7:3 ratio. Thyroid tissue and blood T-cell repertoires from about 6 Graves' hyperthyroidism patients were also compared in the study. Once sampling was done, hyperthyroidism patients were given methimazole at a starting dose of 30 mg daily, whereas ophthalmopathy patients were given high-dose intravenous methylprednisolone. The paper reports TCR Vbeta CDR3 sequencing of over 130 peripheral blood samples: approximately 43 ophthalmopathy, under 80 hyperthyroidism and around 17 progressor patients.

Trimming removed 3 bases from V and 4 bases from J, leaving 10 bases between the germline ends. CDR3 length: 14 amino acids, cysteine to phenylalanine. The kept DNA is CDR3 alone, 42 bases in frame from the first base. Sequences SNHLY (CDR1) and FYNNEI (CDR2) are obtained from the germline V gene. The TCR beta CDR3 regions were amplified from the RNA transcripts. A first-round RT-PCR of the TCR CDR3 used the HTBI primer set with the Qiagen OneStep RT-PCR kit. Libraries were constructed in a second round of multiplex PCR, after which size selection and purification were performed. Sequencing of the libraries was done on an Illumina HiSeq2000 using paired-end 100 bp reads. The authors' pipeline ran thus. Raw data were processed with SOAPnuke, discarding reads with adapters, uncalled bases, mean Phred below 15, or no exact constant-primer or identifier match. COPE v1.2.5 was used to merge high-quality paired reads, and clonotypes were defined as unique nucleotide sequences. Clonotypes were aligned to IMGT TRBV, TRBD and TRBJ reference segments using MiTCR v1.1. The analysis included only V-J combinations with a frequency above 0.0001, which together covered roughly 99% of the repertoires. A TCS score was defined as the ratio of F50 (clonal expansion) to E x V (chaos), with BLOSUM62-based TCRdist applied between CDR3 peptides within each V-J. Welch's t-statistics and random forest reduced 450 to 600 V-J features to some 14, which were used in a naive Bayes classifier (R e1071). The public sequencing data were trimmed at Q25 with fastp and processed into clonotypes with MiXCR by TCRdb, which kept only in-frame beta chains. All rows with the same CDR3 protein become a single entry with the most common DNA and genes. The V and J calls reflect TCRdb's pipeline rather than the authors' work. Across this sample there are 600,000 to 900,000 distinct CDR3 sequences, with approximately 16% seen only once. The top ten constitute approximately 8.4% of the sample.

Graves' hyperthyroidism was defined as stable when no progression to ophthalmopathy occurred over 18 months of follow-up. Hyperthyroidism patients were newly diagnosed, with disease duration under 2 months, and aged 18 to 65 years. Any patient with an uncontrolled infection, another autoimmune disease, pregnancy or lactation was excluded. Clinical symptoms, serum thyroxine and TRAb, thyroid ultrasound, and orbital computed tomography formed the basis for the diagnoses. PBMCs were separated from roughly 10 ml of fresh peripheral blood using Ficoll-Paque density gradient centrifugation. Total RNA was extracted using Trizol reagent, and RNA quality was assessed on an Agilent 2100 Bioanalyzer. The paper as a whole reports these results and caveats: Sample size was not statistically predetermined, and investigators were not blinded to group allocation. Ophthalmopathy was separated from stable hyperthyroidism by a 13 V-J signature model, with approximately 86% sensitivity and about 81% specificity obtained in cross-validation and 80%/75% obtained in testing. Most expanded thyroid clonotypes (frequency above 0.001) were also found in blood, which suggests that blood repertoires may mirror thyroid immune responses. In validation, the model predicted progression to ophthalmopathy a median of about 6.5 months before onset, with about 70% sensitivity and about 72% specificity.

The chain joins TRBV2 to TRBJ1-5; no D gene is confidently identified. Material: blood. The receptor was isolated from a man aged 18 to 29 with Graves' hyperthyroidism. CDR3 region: CASSDATANQPQHF. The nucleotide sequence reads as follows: TGTGCCAGCAGTGATGCTACAGCAAATCAGCCCCAGCATTTT.